Listed below are T cell receptor beta chains from one sample, sequenced in a study of T cells in Graves' hyperthyroidism and ophthalmopathy. TCRdb passed the multiplex PCR reads through MiXCR, listing each CDR3 protein once. This table has over 300,000 distinct CDR3 sequences, around 13% appearing once. Sample: blood. The receptors stem from a woman aged 55-70 years with Graves' hyperthyroidism. Both conserved end residues are part of each CDR3. D genes are given only for firm matches. The size of a clone is reported for some rows only, either as once, few or many, or as a class for expanded clones.

CDR3 length	D gene	J gene	clone size	V gene	CDR3 protein	CDR3 DNA
15	NA	TRBJ1-2	many	TRBV2	CVSSGLTGPSEGYTF	TGTGTCAGCAGTGGCCTAACAGGCCCTTCGGAAGGCTACACCTTC
14	NA	TRBJ2-7	few	TRBV27	CASSSTRRGDEQYF	TGTGCCAGCAGTTCCACCAGGAGGGGGGACGAGCAGTACTTC
18	NA	TRBJ2-1	few	TRBV6-2/TRBV6-3	CASSPRRRLASSYNEQFF	TGTGCCAGCAGTCCCCGGCGGAGATTAGCGAGCTCCTACAATGAGCAGTTCTTC
14	NA	TRBJ2-1	NA	TRBV24-1	CATSDQGSYNEQFF	TGTGCCACCAGTGACCAGGGGTCCTACAATGAGCAGTTCTTC
15	TRBD2	TRBJ2-7	NA	TRBV12-3/TRBV12-4	CASSSGLAGSYEQHF	TGTGCCAGCAGTTCGGGACTAGCGGGCTCCTACGAGCAGCACTTC
15	NA	TRBJ2-3	few	TRBV2	CASSPDLGFTDTQYF	TGTGCCAGCTCACCTGATTTGGGGTTCACAGATACGCAGTATTTT
15	NA	TRBJ1-1	many	TRBV28	CASSLALSWNTEAFF	TGTGCCAGCAGTTTAGCTTTGTCCTGGAACACTGAAGCTTTCTTT
15	NA	TRBJ1-1	many	TRBV6-5	CASSYAVGGQTEAFF	TGTGCCAGCAGTTACGCAGTCGGAGGGCAGACTGAAGCTTTCTTT
16	NA	TRBJ2-1	NA	TRBV11-2	CASSLYRGASYNEQFF	TGTGCCAGCAGCTTATATCGGGGGGCCTCCTACAATGAGCAGTTCTTC
16	NA	TRBJ2-7	few	TRBV9	CASSVEAGAYSYEQYF	TGTGCCAGCAGCGTAGAGGCAGGGGCCTACTCCTACGAGCAGTACTTC
16	TRBD1	TRBJ1-4	many	TRBV5-1	CASSRGQGSNNEKLFF	TGCGCCAGCAGCCGGGGACAGGGAAGCAACAATGAAAAACTGTTTTTT
15	NA	TRBJ2-6	NA	TRBV7-8	CASSLVLGGANVLTF	TGTGCCAGCAGCTTAGTTCTGGGTGGGGCCAACGTCCTGACTTTC
14	TRBD2	TRBJ2-1	few	TRBV20-1	CSARSGEGISEQFF	TGCAGTGCCCGGTCGGGGGAGGGAATAAGTGAGCAGTTCTTC
15	TRBD1	TRBJ2-7	NA	TRBV5-6	CASSAWDRGIYEQYF	TGTGCCAGCAGCGCCTGGGACAGGGGGATCTACGAGCAGTACTTC
18	TRBD2	TRBJ2-3	few	TRBV5-6	CASSWPGLAGPSTDTQYF	TGTGCCAGCAGCTGGCCGGGACTAGCGGGACCTAGCACAGATACGCAGTATTTT
13	NA	TRBJ2-3	many	TRBV30	CAWSSTGTDTQYF	TGTGCCTGGAGTTCGACTGGCACAGATACGCAGTATTTT
14	NA	TRBJ2-7	many	TRBV12-3/TRBV12-4	CASSLTSPAGEQYF	TGTGCCAGCAGTTTAACCTCCCCGGCGGGGGAGCAGTACTTC
14	TRBD1	TRBJ1-1	NA	TRBV2	CASSSTGGQTEAFF	TGTGCCTCCTCGAGTACAGGGGGACAGACTGAAGCTTTCTTT
11	NA	TRBJ1-1	many	TRBV11-2	CASSPTLGAFF	TGTGCCAGCAGCCCTACCCTTGGAGCTTTCTTT
14	TRBD1	TRBJ1-5	few	TRBV30	CAWSVGGGGEPQHF	TGTGCCTGGAGTGTCGGAGGAGGGGGCGAGCCCCAGCATTTT
14	NA	TRBJ1-4	NA	TRBV9	CASSVGGPNEKLFF	TGTGCCAGCAGCGTTGGGGGCCCTAATGAAAAACTGTTTTTT
13	NA	TRBJ2-5	many	TRBV6-2/TRBV6-3	CATRFGGAETQYF	TGTGCCACCCGCTTTGGGGGGGCGGAGACCCAGTACTTC
15	NA	TRBJ2-3	NA	TRBV25-1	CASSPQQGYTDTQYF	TGTGCCAGCAGTCCCCAACAGGGATACACAGATACGCAGTATTTT
14	NA	TRBJ2-5	many	TRBV18	CASSPQGREETQYF	TGTGCCAGCTCACCTCAGGGGCGGGAAGAGACCCAGTACTTC
15	TRBD2	TRBJ2-7	many	TRBV13	CASSLRTSGGTEQYF	TGTGCCAGCAGCCTAAGGACTAGCGGAGGCACCGAGCAGTACTTC
14	NA	TRBJ2-1	many	TRBV20-1	CSARGRGFYNEQFF	TGCAGTGCTAGGGGCAGGGGATTCTACAATGAGCAGTTCTTC
13	NA	TRBJ2-3	NA	TRBV6-1	CASSIRDFDTQYF	TGTGCCAGCAGTATCCGGGACTTTGATACGCAGTATTTT
16	TRBD2	TRBJ2-5	many	TRBV27	CASSFGTSSVQETQYF	TGTGCCAGCAGTTTCGGGACTAGCAGTGTGCAAGAGACCCAGTACTTC
13	NA	TRBJ2-3	NA	TRBV6-2/TRBV6-3	CASRGLAQDTQYF	TGTGCCAGCAGGGGACTCGCCCAAGATACGCAGTATTTT